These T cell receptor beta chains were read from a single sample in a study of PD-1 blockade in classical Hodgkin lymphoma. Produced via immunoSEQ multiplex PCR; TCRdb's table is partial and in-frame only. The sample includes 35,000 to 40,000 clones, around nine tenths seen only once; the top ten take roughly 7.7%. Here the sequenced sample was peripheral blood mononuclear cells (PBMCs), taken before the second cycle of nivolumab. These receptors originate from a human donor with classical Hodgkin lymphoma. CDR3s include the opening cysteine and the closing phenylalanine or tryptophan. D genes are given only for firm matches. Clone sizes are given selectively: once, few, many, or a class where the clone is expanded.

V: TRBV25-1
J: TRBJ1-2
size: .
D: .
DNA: TGTGCCAGCAGTGCTCGGGGTTATGGCTACACCTTC
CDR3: CASSARGYGYTF

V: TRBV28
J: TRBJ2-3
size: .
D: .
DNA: TGTGCCAGCCGTCAAGCGGGCGGGACGCAGTATTTT
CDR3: CASRQAGGTQYF

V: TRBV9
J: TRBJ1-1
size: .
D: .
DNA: TGTGCCAGCAGCGTAGGACTGACGAACACTGAAGCTTTCTTT
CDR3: CASSVGLTNTEAFF

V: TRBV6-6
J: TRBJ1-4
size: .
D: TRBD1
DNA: TGTGCCAGCAGTCCCGGGACAGTTAATGAAAAACTGTTTTTT
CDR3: CASSPGTVNEKLFF

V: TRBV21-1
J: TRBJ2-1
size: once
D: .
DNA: TGTGCCAGCAGCAAATTACGAAAAGGGCAGGAAGGGCGGTACTACAATGAGCAGTTCTTC
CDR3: CASSKLRKGQEGRYYNEQFF

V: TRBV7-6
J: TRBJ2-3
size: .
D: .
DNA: TGTGCCAGCAGCTTAATAGGCGGGAACACAGATACGCAGTATTTT
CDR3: CASSLIGGNTDTQYF

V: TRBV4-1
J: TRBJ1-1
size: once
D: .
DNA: TGCGCCAGCAGCCCCCGGGCCTTGAACACTGAAGCTTTCTTT
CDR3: CASSPRALNTEAFF

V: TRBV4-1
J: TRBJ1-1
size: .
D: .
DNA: TGCGCCAGCAGCCCCAGGGAAACGAACACTGAAGCTTTCTTT
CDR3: CASSPRETNTEAFF

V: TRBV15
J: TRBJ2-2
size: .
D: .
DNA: TGTGCCACCAGCAGAGATACGAGGACCGGGGAGCTGTTTTTT
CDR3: CATSRDTRTGELFF

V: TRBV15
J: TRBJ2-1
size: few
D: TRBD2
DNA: TGTGCCACCAGCAGAATTCTCGGGACTAGCGGGGATGAGCAGTTCTTC
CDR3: CATSRILGTSGDEQFF

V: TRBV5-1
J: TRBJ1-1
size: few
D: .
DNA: TGCGCCAGCAGCTTGGTGGGCCGTGAAGCTTTCTTT
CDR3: CASSLVGREAFF